Below, one T cell receptor (beta chain) is given with its context. The record originates from a study of T cell responses to AZD1222 COVID-19 vaccine. The CDR3 extends over 13 amino acids. The germline V gene has CDR1 SGHTA and CDR2 FQGNSA. V was shortened by 1 base and J by 9 bases, with 12 bases between the two germline ends. Some clones are missing from TCRdb's copy, which holds only in-frame ones; the method was immunoSEQ multiplex PCR. The sample has 180,000 or so clones, under 95% seen once; the top ten hold around 1%. The source material was peripheral blood, sampled 28 days after the second AZD1222 dose. The source is an adult who received the AZD1222 COVID-19 vaccine. The chain combines TRBV7-2 with TRBJ1-1; TRBD1 might be the D (5 bases). This CDR3 reads CASSLGDRPQAFF. The CDR3 bases are TGTGCCAGCAGCTTAGGAGACAGACCCCAAGCTTTCTTT.